Shown below are 21 T cell receptor beta chains from a single sample sequenced in a study of beta chain features in type 1 diabetes. The authors reverse transcribed all of the isolated RNA, so sequencing captured expressed TCRB transcripts. Data came from immunoSEQ multiplex PCR; TCRdb stores just in-frame clones and leaves some out. The profile shows 400,000 to 550,000 clones, 10% to 12% of them singletons. The sequenced material came from naive CD4+ T cells from blood. The receptors here all came from a woman between 18 and 29 years old in good health.

This clone was counted only a few times. The chain combines TRBV19 with TRBJ2-1; the D is unclear. V gave up 2 bases and J gave up 9 bases, with 11 bases separating them. From germline, CDR1 is LNHDA and CDR2 SQIVND (reference sequence). CDR3 size: 13 residues. The CDR3 DNA reads TGTGCCAGTAGTATACCCGGTATCGGTGAGCAGTTCTTC. It translates to CASSIPGIGEQFF.

The chain has TRBV4-3 and TRBJ1-5; 7 bases are shared with TRBD1. Trimming cost V 1 base and J 7 bases; bases outside gene matches: 7. The CDR3 is made up of 15 amino acids. Germline V gives CDR1 LGHNA, CDR2 YSLEER. The CDR3 region has the DNA TGCGCCAGCAGCCAAGGGCTAGGGGGCAGGCAGCCCCAGCATTTT. Encoded protein: CASSQGLGGRQPQHF.

This clone has a count of ten or more. The gene calls are TRBV30 and TRBJ1-5; D is perhaps TRBD1 (6 bases). This CDR3 region has 13 residues. Germline V gene sequence: CDR1 GTSNPN, CDR2 SVGIG (reference sequence). Trimming took off 3 bases at V and 4 bases at J, with 10 bases between the two ends. The CDR3 DNA follows: TGTGCCTGGAGCTCTACAGGGAATCAGCCCCAGCATTTT. Its translation is CAWSSTGNQPQHF.

This clone has just a few counts. This specimen includes other DNA sequences encoding the same CDR3. V is TRBV7-9 and J is TRBJ2-7; D ambiguous. The V end was cut by 1 base, the J end by 3 bases, with 7 bases between. Germline CDR1 and CDR2: SEHNR and FQNEAQ (reference sequence). The CDR3 contains 13 residues. The CDR3 nucleotides read TGTGCCAGCAGCTTAGGCCAGATCTACGAGCAGTACTTC. Protein: CASSLGQIYEQYF. The variable domain in full, with the rest retrieved from reference TRBV7-9 and TRBJ2-7, is DTGVSQNPRHKITKRGQNVTFRCDPISEHNRLYWYRQTLGQGPEFLTYFQNEAQLEKSRLLSDRFSAERPKGSFSTLEIQRTEQGDSAMYLCASSLGQIYEQYFGPGTRLTVT.

This clone was counted a few times. The chain joins TRBV29-1 to TRBJ1-2; D remains ambiguous. CDR3 length: 15 residues. V was trimmed by 3 bases and J by 7 bases, leaving 21 bases between them. CDR1 is SQVTM and CDR2 is ANQGSEA in the germline V gene. The CDR3 region is CSVDGLSAFSGGYTF. The CDR3 DNA sequence: TGCAGCGTTGATGGGCTTTCCGCATTTAGTGGTGGCTACACCTTC.

This clone was detected a few times. The gene calls are TRBV5-1 and TRBJ2-1; no clear D. The V end was cut by 0 bases, the J end by 6 bases, with 4 bases between. Germline V CDR1 and CDR2: SGHRS, YFSETQ. The CDR3 spans 12 residues. The CDR3 reads CASSLEGNEQFF. As DNA, the CDR3 is TGCGCCAGCAGCTTGGAAGGCAATGAGCAGTTCTTC.

The CDR3 nucleotides are TGCGCCAGCAGCTTGGACAGTGCCACCGGGGAGCTGTTTTTT. Translated, it gives CASSLDSATGELFF. The chain joins TRBV5-1 to TRBJ2-2; D remains ambiguous. V dropped 0 bases and J dropped 4 bases, with 7 bases sitting between them. Germline CDR1 and CDR2: SGHRS and YFSETQ. The CDR3 is 14 amino acids.

This clone was seen a few times. V is TRBV6-5 and J is TRBJ2-3; D may correspond to TRBD1 or TRBD2 (5 bases each). The CDR3 runs to 14 residues. Per germline, CDR1 MNHEY and CDR2 SVGAGI. The V and J ends lost 6 bases and 5 bases respectively, with 15 bases between them. CDR3 DNA: TGTGCCAGCAGGACCGGGACCCAAGGAGATACGCAGTATTTT. Translating it yields CASRTGTQGDTQYF.

The chain recombines TRBV29-1 with TRBJ1-2; no reliable D call. The CDR3 covers 11 residues. Trimming took off 5 bases at V and 1 base at J, with 5 bases between the two ends. Germline CDR1 is SQVTM and CDR2 is ANQGSEA. CDR3 in amino acids: CSVISNYGYTF. For the CDR3, the DNA is TGCAGCGTTATCAGTAACTATGGCTACACCTTC.

Only a few counts were recorded for this clone. V usage is TRBV6-5 and J usage is TRBJ1-6; 7 nucleotides align to TRBD1. The CDR3 sequence is 14 residues long. Germline CDR1 and CDR2: MNHEY and SVGAGI. The junction had 8 bases not matched to a gene; V was cut back by 8 bases and J by 7 bases. The CDR3 is CASHLGTVNSPLHF. CDR3 nucleotides: TGTGCCAGCCACCTCGGGACAGTCAATTCACCCCTCCACTTT.

The CDR3 reads CASSRTSGTLTGANVLTF. The CDR3 region has the DNA TGTGCCAGCAGCCGAACTTCGGGGACATTGACTGGGGCCAACGTCCTGACTTTC. V gene TRBV7-9 combines with J gene TRBJ2-6; tentative D call: TRBD1 (6 bases). Germline CDR1 SEHNR, CDR2 FQNEAQ (reference sequence). The CDR3 consists of 18 residues. Between the trimmed V and J ends, which lost 5 bases and 2 bases, there was a span of 19 bases.

The genes are TRBV7-9 and TRBJ2-6, with 8 nucleotides matching TRBD1. V was clipped by 5 bases and J by 0 bases; unmatched bases: 6. This CDR3 has 17 amino acids. In germline, CDR1 is SEHNR, CDR2 FQNEAQ (reference sequence). CDR3 sequence: CASSLGTGSSGANVLTF. The CDR3 nucleotides read TGTGCCAGCAGCCTCGGGACAGGCAGCTCTGGGGCCAACGTCCTGACTTTC.

The chain joins TRBV7-2 to TRBJ2-5; D remains ambiguous. Germline CDR1 and CDR2: SGHTA and FQGNSA. The germline V and J ends were trimmed by 3 bases and 5 bases, with 10 bases remaining between them. The CDR3 extends over 13 amino acids. This CDR3 reads CASSLGSLETQYF. Here the CDR3 DNA reads TGTGCCAGCAGCTTGGGCAGCTTGGAGACCCAGTACTTC.

The V call is TRBV28, the J call TRBJ2-5, with a tentative D call TRBD2 (6 bases). The CDR3 runs to 14 residues. Trimming stripped 5 bases from V and 5 bases from J, with 15 bases between. From germline, CDR1 is MDHEN and CDR2 SYDVKM. CDR3 coding DNA: TGTGCCAGCAGTCCTCCTCGGGGGTTGGAGACCCAGTACTTC. Its protein is CASSPPRGLETQYF.

This clone was seen more than once but under ten times. V usage is TRBV30 and J usage is TRBJ1-5; TRBD1 matches 7 bases. The CDR3 is made up of 15 amino acids. The V gene end was trimmed by 2 bases and the J gene end by 4 bases; junction bases not matched to a gene: 8. Germline V CDR1 and CDR2: GTSNPN, SVGIG (reference sequence). CDR3 protein: CAWSWGRGANQPQHF. CDR3 bases: TGTGCCTGGAGTTGGGGCAGGGGGGCGAATCAGCCCCAGCATTTT.

A few counts support this clone. The chain recombines TRBV19 with TRBJ2-7; TRBD2 matches at 8 bases. Germline V CDR1 and CDR2: LNHDA, SQIVND (reference sequence). V was clipped by 1 base and J by 4 bases; unmatched bases: 3. The CDR3 loop spans 14 amino acids. The CDR3 nucleotides read TGTGCCAGTAGTATAGCGGGAGGGCCATACGAGCAGTACTTC. Translated: CASSIAGGPYEQYF.

The V call is TRBV10-3, the J call TRBJ2-5; D possibly corresponds to TRBD1 (6 bases). This CDR3 contains 13 residues. The germline gives CDR1 ENHRY, CDR2 SYGVKD. V was clipped by 2 bases and J by 3 bases, with 7 bases between them. The CDR3 loop is CAISEGGEETQYF. The CDR3 DNA reads as TGTGCCATCAGTGAGGGGGGCGAAGAGACCCAGTACTTC.

This clone was recorded a few times. V is TRBV10-3 and J is TRBJ2-5; tentative D call: TRBD2 (6 bases). Trimming removed 4 bases at V and 4 bases at J, with 10 bases between. The germline V gene has CDR1 ENHRY and CDR2 SYGVKD. The CDR3 totals 13 residues. The CDR3 spells CAISANSGETQYF. CDR3 in DNA: TGTGCCATCAGTGCGAATAGCGGAGAGACCCAGTACTTC.

Only a few counts were recorded for this clone. The chain employs TRBV7-9 and TRBJ2-5, with D perhaps matching TRBD1 (6 bases). Germline V gene lookup returns CDR1 SEHNR and CDR2 FQNEAQ (reference sequence). V was pared by 5 bases and J by 9 bases, with 22 bases between. The CDR3 consists of 15 residues. The CDR3 region has the DNA TGTGCCAGCAGCCCCCCACATAGTGGGCCAGGGGCCCAGTACTTC. Residues: CASSPPHSGPGAQYF. Full variable domain (remainder filled in from reference TRBV7-9 and TRBJ2-5): DTGVSQNPRHKITKRGQNVTFRCDPISEHNRLYWYRQTLGQGPEFLTYFQNEAQLEKSRLLSDRFSAERPKGSFSTLEIQRTEQGDSAMYLCASSPPHSGPGAQYFGPGTRLLVL.

This clone was counted only a few times. This rearrangement joins TRBV5-4 to TRBJ2-3, with 10 bases identical to TRBD1. The germline CDR1 and CDR2 sequences are SGHNT and YYREEE (reference sequence). CDR3 length: 14 residues. V shed 7 bases, J shed 1 base, and the junction held 3 bases outside the gene matches. This CDR3 reads CASRDRGRTDTQYF. The CDR3 region has the DNA TGTGCCAGCCGTGACAGGGGGCGCACAGATACGCAGTATTTT.

The chain combines TRBV25-1 with TRBJ1-1; no reliable D call. Looked up from germline, CDR1 is MGHDK and CDR2 is SYGVNS. The CDR3 is 15 residues long. V lost 3 bases and J 0 bases, leaving 11 bases between the germline ends. CDR3 sequence: CASSDLEDLNTEAFF. The DNA of the CDR3 is TGTGCCAGCAGTGACTTGGAGGACCTGAACACTGAAGCTTTCTTT. The full variable domain, completed using reference TRBV25-1 and TRBJ1-1, is EADIYQTPRYLVIGTGKKITLECSQTMGHDKMYWYQQDPGMELHLIHYSYGVNSTEKGDLSSESTVSRIRTEHFPLTLESARPSHTSQYLCASSDLEDLNTEAFFGQGTRLTVV.